The 8 T cell receptor beta chains below were found in one sample sequenced in a study of CD4+ T cells in melanoma (dated by TCRdb to between 2020 and 2023). The method was the immunoSEQ multiplex PCR assay. Here the immuneACCESS table is served through TCRdb, limited to in-frame sequences with V and J called. Missing clones are a known gap in these copies; in checked studies unresolved V genes cover under half, and the rest lacks a known reason. In this sample the table shows about 140,000 clones, around 90% of which occur a single time. The ten biggest clones cover more than 1.5% of the sample. The receptor set was obtained from a human donor with melanoma.

V and J are TRBV10-3 and TRBJ1-1; a weak D match, TRBD1 (5 bases). This CDR3 is 15 amino acids long. Germline-derived CDR1 and CDR2 are ENHRY and SYGVKD. The V end lost 3 bases, the J end lost 0 bases, and 11 bases lay between the germline ends. Here the CDR3 reads CAISDQGRLNTEAFF. In DNA form, the CDR3 reads TGTGCCATCAGTGATCAGGGTAGGTTGAACACTGAAGCTTTCTTT.

The J gene is TRBJ1-6, the V gene TRBV7-2; no clear D gene. V was clipped by 8 bases and J by 8 bases, with 19 bases between them. This CDR3 is built from 15 residues. Germline V CDR1 and CDR2: SGHTA, FQGNSA. CDR3 DNA sequence: TGTGCCAGCGCTAGGTCCCCAGCGGATTATTCACCCCTCCACTTT. It codes for CASARSPADYSPLHF.

The V and J genes are TRBV7-8 and TRBJ2-7; weak D call: TRBD1 (6 bases). The germline CDR1 and CDR2 sequences are SGHVS and FQNEAQ. The CDR3 covers 14 residues. V gave up 7 bases and J gave up 1 base, with 14 bases separating them. Here the CDR3 DNA reads TGTGCCAGCAAACGGGACAAGACATCCTACGAGCAGTACTTC. Translating it yields CASKRDKTSYEQYF.

This chain links TRBV29-1 with TRBJ2-1, with unresolved D. Trimming took 4 bases from V and 9 from J, leaving 16 bases between them. Germline CDR1 reads SQVTM; CDR2 reads ANQGSEA. The CDR3 is 13 amino acids. The CDR3 sequence is CSVVTSSYGEQFF. In DNA form, the CDR3 reads TGCAGCGTTGTAACGAGCAGTTATGGTGAGCAGTTCTTC.

CDR3 protein: CASSMPPGDYGYTF. The CDR3 bases are TGTGCCAGCAGCATGCCTCCAGGGGATTATGGCTACACCTTC. This chain joins TRBV5-8 and TRBJ1-2, with D possibly TRBD1 on 6 matching bases. The germline V gene encodes CDR1 SGHTS and CDR2 YDEGEE. The CDR3 runs to 14 residues. V was shortened by 4 bases and J by 5 bases, with 15 bases between the two germline ends.

In its sample, this clone was seen a few times. The chain is built from TRBV6-1 and TRBJ1-1, with D unclear. The CDR3 is 14 residues long. V was clipped by 3 bases and J by 1 base, with 9 bases between them. Germline CDR1 reads MNHNS; CDR2 reads SASEGT. CDR3 sequence reads: CASSDGRRNTEAFF. CDR3 nucleotide sequence: TGTGCCAGCAGTGACGGACGGAGGAACACTGAAGCTTTCTTT.

V gene TRBV6-5 combines with J gene TRBJ2-7; D unclear. The CDR3 has 11 amino acids. The V and J ends lost 8 bases and 5 bases respectively, with 10 bases between them. Germline-derived CDR1 and CDR2 are MNHEY and SVGAGI. The CDR3 loop reads CASGRPHEQYF. The CDR3 nucleotides are TGTGCCAGCGGGCGACCCCACGAGCAGTACTTC.

This rearrangement joins TRBV30 to TRBJ2-7, with D tentatively TRBD1 (5 bases). The CDR3 totals 11 residues. V lost 5 bases and J lost 4, with 9 bases in between. CDR1 and CDR2 from the germline V gene are GTSNPN and SVGIG (reference sequence). The CDR3 loop reads CAWGALYEQYF. CDR3 DNA sequence: TGTGCCTGGGGGGCTCTGTACGAGCAGTACTTC.